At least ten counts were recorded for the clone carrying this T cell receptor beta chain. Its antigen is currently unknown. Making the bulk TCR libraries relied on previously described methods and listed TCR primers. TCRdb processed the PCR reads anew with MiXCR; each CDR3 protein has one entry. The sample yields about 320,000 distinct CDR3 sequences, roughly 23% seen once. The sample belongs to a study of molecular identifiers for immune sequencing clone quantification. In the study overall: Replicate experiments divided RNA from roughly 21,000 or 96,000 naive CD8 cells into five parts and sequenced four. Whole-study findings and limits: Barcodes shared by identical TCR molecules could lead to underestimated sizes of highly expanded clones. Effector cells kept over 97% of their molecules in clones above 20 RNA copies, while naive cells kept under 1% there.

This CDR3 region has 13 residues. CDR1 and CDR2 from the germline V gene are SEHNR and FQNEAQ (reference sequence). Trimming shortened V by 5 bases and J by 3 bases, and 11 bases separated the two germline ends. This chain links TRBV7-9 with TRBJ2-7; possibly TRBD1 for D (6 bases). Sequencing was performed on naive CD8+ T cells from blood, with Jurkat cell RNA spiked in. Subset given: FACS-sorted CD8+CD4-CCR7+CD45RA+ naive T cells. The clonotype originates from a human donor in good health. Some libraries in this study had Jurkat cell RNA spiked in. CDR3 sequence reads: CASSGGPHYEQYF. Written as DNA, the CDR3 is TGTGCCAGCAGCGGGGGCCCCCACTACGAGCAGTACTTC.